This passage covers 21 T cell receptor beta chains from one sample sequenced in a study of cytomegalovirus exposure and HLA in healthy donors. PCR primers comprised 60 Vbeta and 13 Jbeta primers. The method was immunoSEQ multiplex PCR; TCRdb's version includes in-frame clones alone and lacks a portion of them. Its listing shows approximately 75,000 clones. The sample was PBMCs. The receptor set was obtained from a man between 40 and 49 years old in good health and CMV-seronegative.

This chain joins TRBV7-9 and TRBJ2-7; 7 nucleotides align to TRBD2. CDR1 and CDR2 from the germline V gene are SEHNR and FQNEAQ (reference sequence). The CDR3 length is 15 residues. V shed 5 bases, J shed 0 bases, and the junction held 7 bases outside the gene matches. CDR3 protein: CASSLQGGSSYEQYF. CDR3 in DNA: TGTGCCAGCAGCCTCCAGGGCGGGAGCTCCTACGAGCAGTACTTC.

CDR3 loop: CASSLTDNYEQYF. The CDR3 DNA reads TGCGCCAGCAGCTTAACTGACAACTACGAGCAGTACTTC. The gene calls are TRBV5-1 and TRBJ2-7; no firm D call. CDR3 length: 13 residues. Germline CDR1 SGHRS, CDR2 YFSETQ. V lost 2 bases to trimming and J lost 3 bases, with 9 bases between them.

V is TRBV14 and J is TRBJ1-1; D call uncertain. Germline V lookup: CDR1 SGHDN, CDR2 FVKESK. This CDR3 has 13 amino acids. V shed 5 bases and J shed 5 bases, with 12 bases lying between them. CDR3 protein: CASSFTHWTEAFF. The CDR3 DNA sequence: TGTGCCAGCAGCTTTACTCATTGGACTGAAGCTTTCTTT.

The CDR3 here is CASSTYSGRGSGELFF. The CDR3 bases are TGTGCCAGCAGCACTTATAGCGGGAGGGGATCCGGGGAGCTGTTTTTT. The V and J genes are TRBV7-9 and TRBJ2-2, with 11 bases lining up with TRBD2. CDR1 and CDR2 (germline): SEHNR, FQNEAQ (reference sequence). V was clipped by 5 bases and J by 6 bases; unmatched bases: 8. This CDR3 is 16 amino acids long.

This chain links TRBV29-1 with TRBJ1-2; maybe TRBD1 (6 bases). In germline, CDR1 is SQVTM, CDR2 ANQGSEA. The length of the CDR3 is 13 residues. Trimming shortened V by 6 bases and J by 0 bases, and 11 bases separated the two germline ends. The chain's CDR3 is CSVKTGSNYGYTF. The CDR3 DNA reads TGCAGCGTGAAGACAGGTTCTAACTATGGCTACACCTTC.

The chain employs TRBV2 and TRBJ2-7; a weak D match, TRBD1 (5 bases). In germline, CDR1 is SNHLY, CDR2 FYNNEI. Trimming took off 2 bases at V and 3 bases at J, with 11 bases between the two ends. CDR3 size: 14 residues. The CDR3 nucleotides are TGTGCCAGCAGTGAACAGGGCACCCTCTACGAGCAGTACTTC. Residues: CASSEQGTLYEQYF.

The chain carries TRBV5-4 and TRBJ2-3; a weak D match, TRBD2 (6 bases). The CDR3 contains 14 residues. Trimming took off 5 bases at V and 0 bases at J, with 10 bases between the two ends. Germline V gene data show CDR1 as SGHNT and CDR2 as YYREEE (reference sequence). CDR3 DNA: TGTGCCAGCAGAAGTAGCGGAAGCACAGATACGCAGTATTTT. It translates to CASRSSGSTDTQYF. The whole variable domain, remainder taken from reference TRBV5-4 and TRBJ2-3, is ETGVTQSPTHLIKTRGQQVTLRCSSQSGHNTVSWYQQALGQGPQFIFQYYREEENGRGNFPPRFSGLQFPNYSSELNVNALELDDSALYLCASRSSGSTDTQYFGPGTRLTVL.

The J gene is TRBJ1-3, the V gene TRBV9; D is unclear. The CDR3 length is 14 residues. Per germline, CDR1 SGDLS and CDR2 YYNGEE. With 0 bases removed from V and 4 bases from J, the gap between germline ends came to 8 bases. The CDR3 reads CASSVGNEGNTIYF. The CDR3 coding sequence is TGTGCCAGCAGCGTAGGAAACGAGGGAAACACCATATATTTT. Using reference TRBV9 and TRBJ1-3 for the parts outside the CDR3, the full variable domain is DSGVTQTPKHLITATGQRVTLRCSPRSGDLSVYWYQQSLDQGLQFLIQYYNGEERAKGNILERFSAQQFPDLHSELNLSSLELGDSALYFCASSVGNEGNTIYFGEGSWLTVV.

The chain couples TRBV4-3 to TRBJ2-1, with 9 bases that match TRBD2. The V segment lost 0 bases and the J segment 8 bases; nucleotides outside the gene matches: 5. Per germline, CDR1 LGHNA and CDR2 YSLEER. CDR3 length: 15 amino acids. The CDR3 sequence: CASSQDHRTSDEQFF. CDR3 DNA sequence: TGCGCCAGCAGCCAAGATCATAGGACTAGCGATGAGCAGTTCTTC.

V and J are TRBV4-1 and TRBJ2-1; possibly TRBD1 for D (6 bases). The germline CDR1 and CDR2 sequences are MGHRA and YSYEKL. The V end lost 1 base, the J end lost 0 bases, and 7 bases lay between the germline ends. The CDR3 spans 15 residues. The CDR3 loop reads CASSQGDNSYNEQFF. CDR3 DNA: TGCGCCAGCAGCCAAGGGGACAACTCCTACAATGAGCAGTTCTTC.

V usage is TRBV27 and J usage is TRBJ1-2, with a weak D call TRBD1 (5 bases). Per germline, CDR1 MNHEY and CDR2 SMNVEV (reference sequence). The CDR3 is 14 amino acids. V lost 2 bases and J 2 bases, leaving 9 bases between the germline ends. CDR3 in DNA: TGTGCCAGCAGTTTAGGGGGGGAGAACTATGGCTACACCTTC. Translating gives CASSLGGENYGYTF.

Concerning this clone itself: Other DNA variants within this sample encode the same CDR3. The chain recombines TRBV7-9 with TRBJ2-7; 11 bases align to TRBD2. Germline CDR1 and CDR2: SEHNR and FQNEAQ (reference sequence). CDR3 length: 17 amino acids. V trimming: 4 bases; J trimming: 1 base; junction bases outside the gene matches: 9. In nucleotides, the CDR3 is TGTGCCAGCAGCTGGACAGCGACTAGCGGGGTGTCCTACGAGCAGTACTTC. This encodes CASSWTATSGVSYEQYF.

CDR3 residues: CASSLPQGEHQPQHF. The CDR3 DNA sequence: TGTGCCAGCAGTTTACCACAGGGGGAGCATCAGCCCCAGCATTTT. The J gene is TRBJ1-5, the V gene TRBV28, with 8 bases aligning to TRBD1. The trim removed 2 bases at V and 5 bases at J, leaving 5 bases unmatched. The CDR3 consists of 15 residues. CDR1 is MDHEN, CDR2 SYDVKM, per germline.

The CDR3 reads CASSLQGTNTGELFF. The CDR3 coding sequence is TGCGCCAGCAGCCTACAGGGGACGAACACCGGGGAGCTGTTTTTT. V is TRBV5-1 and J is TRBJ2-2; the match to TRBD1 covers 7 bases. CDR3 length equals 15 residues. Unmatched junction bases numbered 3, after V lost 4 bases and J lost 0 bases. Germline values: CDR1 SGHRS, CDR2 YFSETQ.

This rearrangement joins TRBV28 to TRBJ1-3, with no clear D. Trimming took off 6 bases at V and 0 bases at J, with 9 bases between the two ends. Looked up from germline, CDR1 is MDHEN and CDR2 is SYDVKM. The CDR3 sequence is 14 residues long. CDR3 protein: CASRPTSSGNTIYF. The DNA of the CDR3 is TGTGCCAGCAGGCCAACAAGCTCTGGAAACACCATATATTTT.

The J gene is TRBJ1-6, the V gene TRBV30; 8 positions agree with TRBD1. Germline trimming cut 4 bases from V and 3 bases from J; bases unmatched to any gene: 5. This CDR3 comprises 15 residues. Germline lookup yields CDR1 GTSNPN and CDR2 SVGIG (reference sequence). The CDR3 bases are TGTGCCTGGACCGGCACAGGGGGCTATAATTCACCCCTCCACTTT. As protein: CAWTGTGGYNSPLHF.

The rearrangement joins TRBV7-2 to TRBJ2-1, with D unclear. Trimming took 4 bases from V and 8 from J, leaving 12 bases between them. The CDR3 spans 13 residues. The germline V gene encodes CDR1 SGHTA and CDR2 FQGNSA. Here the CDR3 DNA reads TGTGCCAGCAGCTGGTTTTCGACTTATGAGCAGTTCTTC. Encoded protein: CASSWFSTYEQFF. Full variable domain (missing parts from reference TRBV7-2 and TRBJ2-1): GAGVSQSPSNKVTEKGKDVELRCDPISGHTALYWYRQSLGQGLEFLIYFQGNSAPDKSGLPSDRFSAERTGGSVSTLTIQRTQQEDSAVYLCASSWFSTYEQFFGPGTRLTVL.

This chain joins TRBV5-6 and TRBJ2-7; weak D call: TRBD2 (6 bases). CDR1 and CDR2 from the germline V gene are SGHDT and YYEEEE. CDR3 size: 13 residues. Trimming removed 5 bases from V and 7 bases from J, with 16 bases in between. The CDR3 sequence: CASRTPGLTEQYF. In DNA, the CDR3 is TGTGCCAGCAGGACCCCGGGACTGACAGAGCAGTACTTC.

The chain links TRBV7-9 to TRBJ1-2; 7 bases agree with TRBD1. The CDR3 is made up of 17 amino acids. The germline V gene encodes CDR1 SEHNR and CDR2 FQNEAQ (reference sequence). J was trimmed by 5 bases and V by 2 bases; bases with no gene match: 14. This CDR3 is CASSLNSQSQQGYGYTF. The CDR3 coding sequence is TGTGCCAGCAGCTTAAATTCCCAGTCCCAACAGGGGTATGGCTACACCTTC.

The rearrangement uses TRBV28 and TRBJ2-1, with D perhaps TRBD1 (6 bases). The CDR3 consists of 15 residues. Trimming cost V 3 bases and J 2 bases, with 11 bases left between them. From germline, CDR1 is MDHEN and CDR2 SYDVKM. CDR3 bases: TGTGCCAGCAGTTTGACAGGCAGCGCCTACAATGAGCAGTTCTTC. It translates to CASSLTGSAYNEQFF.

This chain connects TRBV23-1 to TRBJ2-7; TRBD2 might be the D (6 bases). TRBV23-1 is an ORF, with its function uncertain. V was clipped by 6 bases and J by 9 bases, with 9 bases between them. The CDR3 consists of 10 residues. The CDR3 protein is CASSLEGQYF. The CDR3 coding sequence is TGCGCCAGCAGCCTGGAGGGGCAGTACTTC.